The 13 T cell receptor beta chains presented below share a single source sample, sequenced in a study of immune evolution from preneoplasia to lung adenocarcinoma. Sequencing used immunoSEQ multiplex PCR; TCRdb keeps in-frame clones, though not all of them. In the table there are 6,500 to 10,000 clones, about four fifths of which are singletons. Sequenced material: FFPE invasive lung adenocarcinoma tissue. These receptors were taken from a person aged 45 to 69 with lung adenocarcinoma.

The chain has TRBV7-9 and TRBJ2-1; D possibly corresponds to TRBD1 (6 bases). Germline V gives CDR1 SEHNR, CDR2 FQNEAQ (reference sequence). Trimming removed 5 bases from V and 6 bases from J, with 17 bases in between. The CDR3 has 15 residues. This CDR3 is CASSPTTGFSNEQFF. In DNA form, the CDR3 reads TGTGCCAGCAGCCCTACAACAGGGTTTTCCAATGAGCAGTTCTTC.

The chain carries TRBV20-1 and TRBJ2-3; D remains unclear. The V end was cut by 3 bases, the J end by 4 bases, with 5 bases between. The length of the CDR3 is 11 residues. Germline V CDR1 and CDR2: DFQATT, SNEGSKA (reference sequence). CDR3 amino acids: CSARYSDTQYF. The DNA for the CDR3 is TGCAGTGCTAGGTACTCAGATACGCAGTATTTT.

CDR3 nucleotides: TGTGCCAGCAGCCCAACTAGCGGGGAGCTGTTTTTT. This sequence encodes CASSPTSGELFF. The rearrangement joins TRBV11-2 to TRBJ2-2; D is perhaps TRBD2 (5 bases). The CDR3 loop spans 12 amino acids. Germline V gene sequence: CDR1 SGHAT, CDR2 FQNNGV. The V and J ends lost 5 bases and 7 bases respectively, with 8 bases between them.

This chain connects TRBV2 to TRBJ2-7; 12 bases fit TRBD2. This CDR3 contains 18 residues. CDR1 and CDR2 (germline): SNHLY, FYNNEI. V dropped 1 base and J dropped 2; count of bases not matched to a gene: 9. In nucleotides, the CDR3 is TGTGCCAGCAGTGAAGAGGGCATTCTAGCGGGAGGGACCTACGAGCAGTACTTC. Its translation: CASSEEGILAGGTYEQYF.

V gene TRBV6-1 combines with J gene TRBJ2-1; 8 nucleotides agree with TRBD2. V trimming: 4 bases; J trimming: 4 bases; junction bases outside the gene matches: 12. The CDR3 has 17 residues. The germline V gene encodes CDR1 MNHNS and CDR2 SASEGT. CDR3 sequence: CASSAGGAGKGYNEQFF. The CDR3 bases are TGTGCCAGCAGTGCGGGGGGGGCGGGCAAGGGGTACAATGAGCAGTTCTTC.

In regard to this clone: An end of the junction differs from the germline gene, which may be a read error. Other nucleotide sequences in the sample specify the same CDR3. CDR3 DNA sequence: TGTGCTAGCAGCACAGGGCCACCCCTGGGGCGAAACACTGAAGCTTTCTTT. This codes for CASSTGPPLGRNTEAFF. V and J are TRBV7-9 and TRBJ1-1, with D perhaps matching TRBD1 (6 bases). The germline gives CDR1 SEHNR, CDR2 FQNEAQ (reference sequence). CDR3 length: 17 residues.

The chain is built from TRBV28 and TRBJ1-5; 8 bases are shared with TRBD1. There are 15 residues in the CDR3. CDR1 and CDR2 (germline): MDHEN, SYDVKM. Unmatched junction bases numbered 2, after V lost 2 bases and J lost 2 bases. CDR3 in DNA: TGTGCCAGCAGTTTAGCAGGGGGCGGCAATCAGCCCCAGCATTTT. Protein sequence: CASSLAGGGNQPQHF.

This rearrangement joins TRBV5-6 to TRBJ2-5; D not resolved. The germline V gene has CDR1 SGHDT and CDR2 YYEEEE. The CDR3 runs 13 residues. V lost 1 base and J 3 bases, leaving 7 bases between the germline ends. CDR3 bases: TGTGCCAGCAGCTTGCTGTCAGAAGAGACCCAGTACTTC. The encoded protein is CASSLLSEETQYF.

The gene calls are TRBV28 and TRBJ2-7; tentatively, D is TRBD2 (5 bases). V was clipped by 6 bases and J by 4 bases, with 16 bases between them. The CDR3 is made up of 14 amino acids. CDR1 MDHEN and CDR2 SYDVKM come from the germline V gene. CDR3 loop: CASRLGTGSYEQYF. The CDR3 DNA is TGTGCCAGCAGACTCGGAACGGGAAGTTACGAGCAGTACTTC.

J is TRBJ2-2 and V is TRBV7-2, with no clear D. Germline V gene lookup returns CDR1 SGHTA and CDR2 FQGNSA. This CDR3 has 12 amino acids. Trimming pared 4 bases from V and 1 base from J, leaving 1 base between. CDR3 loop: CASSWNTGELFF. As DNA, the CDR3 is TGTGCCAGCAGCTGGAACACCGGGGAGCTGTTTTTT.

This chain links TRBV6-6 with TRBJ1-5; 9 bases agree with TRBD1. CDR3 length: 15 amino acids. The V segment lost 2 bases and the J segment 6 bases; nucleotides outside the gene matches: 5. The germline V gene encodes CDR1 MNHNY and CDR2 SVGAGI (reference sequence). CDR3 protein: CASSYPGQGGQPQHF. The DNA of the CDR3 is TGTGCCAGCAGTTACCCGGGACAGGGAGGTCAGCCCCAGCATTTT.

The table lists this clone with a few counts. The V and J genes are TRBV28 and TRBJ2-1, with D maybe TRBD2 (6 bases). Germline assignment: CDR1 MDHEN and CDR2 SYDVKM. The V end lost 7 bases, the J end lost 4 bases, and 17 bases lay between the germline ends. This CDR3 is 15 amino acids long. CDR3 nucleotide sequence: TGTGCCAGCAATGTGATTAGCGGAAAGTACAATGAGCAGTTCTTC. This translates into CASNVISGKYNEQFF.

This clone occurred a few times. V usage is TRBV5-1 and J usage is TRBJ2-1; TRBD2 agrees at 13 bases. The CDR3 covers 16 residues. Germline CDR1 SGHRS, CDR2 YFSETQ. V lost 1 base to trimming and J lost 10 bases; unmatched junction nucleotides: 8. DNA for the CDR3: TGCGCCAGCAGCTTGACTTGGACTAGCGGGGGCGGGGAGCAGTTCTTC. This gives the protein CASSLTWTSGGGEQFF. Using reference TRBV5-1 and TRBJ2-1 for the parts outside the CDR3, the full variable domain is KAGVTQTPRYLIKTRGQQVTLSCSPISGHRSVSWYQQTPGQGLQFLFEYFSETQRNKGNFPGRFSGRQFSNSRSEMNVSTLELGDSALYLCASSLTWTSGGGEQFFGPGTRLTVL.